A single sample is the source of the 18 T cell receptor beta chains below, sequenced in a study of neurological immune-mediated disorders. TCRdb redid the calling of the 5' RACE reads with MiXCR, one entry per CDR3 protein. The sample consists of some 80,000 distinct CDR3 sequences, around 4.7% of them appearing once. As to time point: longitudinal time-point 3. The sequenced sample was PBMCs. These receptors all stem from a woman aged 55-69 years with multiple sclerosis.

To note about this clonotype: One base away lies a much larger clone, so this may be a sequencing read error. The V call is TRBV7-8, the J call TRBJ2-7, with D possibly matching TRBD2 (6 bases). Germline V gene data show CDR1 as SGHVS and CDR2 as FQNEAQ. The CDR3 extends over 13 amino acids. The chain's CDR3 is CSSTGERSYEQYF. For the CDR3, the DNA is TGTTCCAGCACGGGGGAGCGCTCCTACGAGCAGTACTTC.

Ten or more counts support this clonotype. The chain couples TRBV6-2 or TRBV6-3 to TRBJ2-7; D call uncertain. Germline V lookup: CDR1 MNHEY, CDR2 SVGEGT. V was cut by 0 bases and J by 6 bases, with 6 bases left in between. The length of the CDR3 is 12 residues. The CDR3 region is CASSYSFTEQYF. For the CDR3, the DNA is TGTGCCAGCAGTTACTCGTTCACCGAGCAGTACTTC.

This clonotype was seen a few times. The chain joins TRBV9 to TRBJ1-1, with a possible D match to TRBD1 (5 bases). Germline CDR1 is SGDLS and CDR2 is YYNGEE. CDR3 length: 13 amino acids. Trimming stripped 3 bases from V and 7 bases from J, with 13 bases between. The CDR3 is CASSAPLGDEAFF. CDR3 nucleotides: TGTGCCAGCAGCGCCCCGTTGGGGGATGAAGCTTTCTTT. Looking up the rest from reference TRBV9 and TRBJ1-1 gives the full variable domain: DSGVTQTPKHLITATGQRVTLRCSPRSGDLSVYWYQQSLDQGLQFLIQYYNGEERAKGNILERFSAQQFPDLHSELNLSSLELGDSALYFCASSAPLGDEAFFGQGTRLTVV.

This clonotype was detected many times. The genes are TRBV4-1 and TRBJ2-3, with D possibly being TRBD2 (6 bases). The CDR3 has 17 amino acids. V was shortened by 0 bases and J by 0 bases, with 13 bases between the two germline ends. Germline loops: CDR1 MGHRA, CDR2 YSYEKL. The CDR3, as DNA: TGCGCCAGCAGCCAAGACGGTGGCGGGGCCAGCACAGATACGCAGTATTTT. Translating gives CASSQDGGGASTDTQYF.

There are many counts of this clonotype. V usage is TRBV4-2 and J usage is TRBJ2-5; 10 nucleotides align to TRBD2. Losses at the gene ends were 0 bases for V and 4 bases for J; bases not matched to a gene: 5. CDR3 length equals 16 residues. Germline V lookup: CDR1 LGHNA, CDR2 YNFKEQ. CDR3 sequence reads: CASSQDPRTSGETQYF. The CDR3 DNA is TGTGCCAGCAGCCAAGATCCCCGGACTAGCGGAGAGACCCAGTACTTC.

This clonotype has a handful of counts. The V and J genes are TRBV7-2 and TRBJ1-2; D uncertain. Germline V gene lookup returns CDR1 SGHTA and CDR2 FQGNSA. V was clipped by 0 bases and J by 5 bases, with 19 bases between them. The CDR3 is made up of 17 amino acids. For the CDR3, the DNA is TGTGCCAGCAGCTTAGCCAACAGCCGCCGGGGTGGGTATGGCTACACCTTC. This gives the protein CASSLANSRRGGYGYTF.

This clonotype was seen at least ten times. The chain uses TRBV3-1 and TRBJ1-2; tentatively, D is TRBD1 (6 bases). CDR1 and CDR2 from the germline V gene are LGHDT and YNNKEL (reference sequence). The CDR3 runs to 14 residues. The V and J ends lost 4 bases and 8 bases respectively, with 17 bases between them. The CDR3 bases are TGTGCCAGCAGCCCAACCCGGGGAGGGGGAGGCTACACCTTC. Protein product: CASSPTRGGGGYTF.

The rearrangement uses TRBV12-3 or TRBV12-4 and TRBJ2-3, with TRBD1 matching 11 bases. This CDR3 has 16 amino acids. J lost 1 base, V lost 7 bases, and 7 bases had no gene match. The chain's CDR3 is CASNIRTGGGTDTQYF. CDR3 nucleotides: TGTGCCAGCAACATACGGACAGGGGGCGGCACAGATACGCAGTATTTT.

This clonotype was observed at least ten times. This chain links TRBV20-1 with TRBJ2-3, with 9 bases matching TRBD2. J lost 0 bases, V lost 5 bases, and 3 bases had no gene match. Per the germline V gene, CDR1 is DFQATT and CDR2 is SNEGSKA (reference sequence). The CDR3 spans 14 residues. The CDR3 sequence: CSAPSGGSTDTQYF. Written as DNA, the CDR3 is TGCAGTGCTCCAAGCGGGGGGAGCACAGATACGCAGTATTTT.

This clonotype was detected a few times. The rearrangement uses TRBV2 and TRBJ2-5; D may be TRBD2 (7 bases). Looked up from germline, CDR1 is SNHLY and CDR2 is FYNNEI. Trimming removed 5 bases from V and 4 bases from J, with 17 bases in between. CDR3 length: 15 residues. In nucleotides, the CDR3 is TGTGCCAGCAGTCTGGCGGGGGCTGGGGTAGAGACCCAGTACTTC. This codes for CASSLAGAGVETQYF.

This clonotype was counted many times. The rearrangement uses TRBV5-1 and TRBJ1-4; 8 bases line up with TRBD1. Germline CDR1 SGHRS, CDR2 YFSETQ. Trimming removed 4 bases from V and 5 bases from J; junction bases left unmatched: 10. The CDR3 is 16 amino acids. CDR3 protein: CASSRSYRGENEKLFF. Written as DNA, the CDR3 is TGCGCCAGCAGCCGCTCATACAGGGGGGAAAATGAAAAACTGTTTTTT. The full variable domain, in which reference TRBV5-1 and TRBJ1-4 provide the parts outside the CDR3, is KAGVTQTPRYLIKTRGQQVTLSCSPISGHRSVSWYQQTPGQGLQFLFEYFSETQRNKGNFPGRFSGRQFSNSRSEMNVSTLELGDSALYLCASSRSYRGENEKLFFGSGTQLSVL.

The sample holds many counts of this clonotype. V gene TRBV2 combines with J gene TRBJ2-7; possible D gene TRBD1, 6 bases. Germline V gene data show CDR1 as SNHLY and CDR2 as FYNNEI. The CDR3 loop spans 15 amino acids. Trimming took off 6 bases at V and 2 bases at J, with 17 bases between the two ends. CDR3 DNA: TGTGCCAGCAGAAGGCTGGTAGGGGGTCCCTACGAGCAGTACTTC. This codes for CASRRLVGGPYEQYF.

The chain employs TRBV2 and TRBJ2-1; tentatively, D is TRBD1 or TRBD2 (5 bases each). Trimming cost V 6 bases and J 5 bases, with 17 bases left between them. The CDR3 has 15 residues. The germline CDR1 and CDR2 sequences are SNHLY and FYNNEI. In DNA form, the CDR3 reads TGTGCCAGCAGGGGGGTGGCAGGGCTGCACAATGAGCAGTTCTTC. Amino acids: CASRGVAGLHNEQFF.

This clonotype was counted many times. The chain has TRBV5-1 and TRBJ2-1, with 7 bases fitting TRBD1. This CDR3 has 13 amino acids. Germline V CDR1 and CDR2: SGHRS, YFSETQ. Trimming removed 0 bases from V and 7 bases from J; junction bases left unmatched: 1. In nucleotides, the CDR3 is TGCGCCAGCAGCTTGGAGGGGGCAAATGAGCAGTTCTTC. Residues: CASSLEGANEQFF.

DNA for the CDR3: TGTGCCAGCTCACCGACAGTCATGAACACTGAAGCTTTCTTT. It is translated as CASSPTVMNTEAFF. This chain connects TRBV18 to TRBJ1-1; TRBD1 might be the D (5 bases). The CDR3 extends over 14 amino acids. Germline CDR1 KGHSH, CDR2 LQKENI. The V end was cut by 3 bases, the J end by 0 bases, with 8 bases between. The full variable domain, with the rest looked up from reference TRBV18 and TRBJ1-1, is NAGVMQNPRHLVRRRGQEARLRCSPMKGHSHVYWYRQLPEEGLKFMVYLQKENIIDESGMPKERFSAEFPKEGPSILRIQQVVRGDSAAYFCASSPTVMNTEAFFGQGTRLTVV.

This clonotype has more than one count but fewer than ten. The chain is built from TRBV18 and TRBJ1-1, with D tentatively TRBD1 (6 bases). The germline CDR1 and CDR2 sequences are KGHSH and LQKENI. V was cut by 0 bases and J by 5 bases, with 10 bases left in between. The CDR3 loop spans 14 amino acids. CDR3 region: CASSPPNRATEAFF. Here the CDR3 DNA reads TGTGCCAGCTCACCACCGAACAGGGCAACTGAAGCTTTCTTT.

Ten or more counts support this clonotype. V gene TRBV5-1 combines with J gene TRBJ2-5; D not certain. This CDR3 contains 14 residues. Germline V gene data show CDR1 as SGHRS and CDR2 as YFSETQ. Trimming shortened V by 0 bases and J by 4 bases, and 10 bases separated the two germline ends. The CDR3 region has the DNA TGCGCCAGCAGCTTGGCCCATCCACGAGAGACCCAGTACTTC. It encodes CASSLAHPRETQYF.

This clonotype occurred many times. This chain joins TRBV9 and TRBJ1-6; D is ambiguous. Germline assignment: CDR1 SGDLS and CDR2 YYNGEE. V was cut by 2 bases and J by 8 bases, with 11 bases left in between. The CDR3 runs 14 residues. CDR3 amino acids: CASSVKQKDSPLHF. As DNA, the CDR3 is TGTGCCAGCAGCGTGAAGCAGAAGGATTCACCCCTCCACTTT.